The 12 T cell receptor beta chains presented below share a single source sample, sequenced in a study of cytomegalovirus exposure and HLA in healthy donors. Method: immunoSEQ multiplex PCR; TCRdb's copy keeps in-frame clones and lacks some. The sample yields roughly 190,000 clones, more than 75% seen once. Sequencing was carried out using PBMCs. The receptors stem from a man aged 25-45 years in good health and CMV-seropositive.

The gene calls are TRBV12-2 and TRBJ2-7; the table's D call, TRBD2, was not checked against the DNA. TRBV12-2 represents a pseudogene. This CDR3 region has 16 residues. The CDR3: CASRLGGLAEPYEQYF. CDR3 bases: TGTGCAAGTCGCTTAGGGGGACTAGCGGAGCCCTACGAGCAGTACTTC.

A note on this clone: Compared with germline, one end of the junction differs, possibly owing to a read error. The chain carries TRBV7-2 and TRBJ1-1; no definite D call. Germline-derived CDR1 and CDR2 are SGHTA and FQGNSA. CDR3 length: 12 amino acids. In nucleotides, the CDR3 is TGTGCCAGCAGCTTACAACGGACTGACGCTTTCTTT. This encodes CASSLQRTDAFF.

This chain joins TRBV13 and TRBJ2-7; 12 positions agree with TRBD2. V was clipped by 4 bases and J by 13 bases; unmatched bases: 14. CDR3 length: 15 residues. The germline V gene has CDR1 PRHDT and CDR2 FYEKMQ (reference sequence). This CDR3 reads CASSSGVLAGGPDYF. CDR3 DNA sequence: TGTGCCAGCAGCTCAGGGGTCCTAGCGGGAGGGCCTGATTACTTC.

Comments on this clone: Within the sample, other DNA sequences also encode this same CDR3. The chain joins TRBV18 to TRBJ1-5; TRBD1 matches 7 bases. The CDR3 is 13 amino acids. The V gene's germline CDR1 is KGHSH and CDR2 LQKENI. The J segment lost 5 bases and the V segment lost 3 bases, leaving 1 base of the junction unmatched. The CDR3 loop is CASSPDRDQPQHF. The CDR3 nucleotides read TGTGCCAGCTCACCCGACAGGGATCAGCCCCAGCATTTT.

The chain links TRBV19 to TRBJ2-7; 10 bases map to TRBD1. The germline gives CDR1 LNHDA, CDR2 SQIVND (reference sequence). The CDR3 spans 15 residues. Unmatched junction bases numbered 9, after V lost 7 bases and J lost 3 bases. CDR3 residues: CASTPRRDRGYEQYF. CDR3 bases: TGTGCCAGTACTCCACGGAGGGACAGGGGCTACGAGCAGTACTTC.

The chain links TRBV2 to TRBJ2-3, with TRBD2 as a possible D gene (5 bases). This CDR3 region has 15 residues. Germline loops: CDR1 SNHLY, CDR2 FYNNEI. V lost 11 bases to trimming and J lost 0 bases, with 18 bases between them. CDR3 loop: CAHLFAGSSTDTQYF. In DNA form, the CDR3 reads TGTGCCCACCTCTTCGCGGGCTCTAGCACAGATACGCAGTATTTT.

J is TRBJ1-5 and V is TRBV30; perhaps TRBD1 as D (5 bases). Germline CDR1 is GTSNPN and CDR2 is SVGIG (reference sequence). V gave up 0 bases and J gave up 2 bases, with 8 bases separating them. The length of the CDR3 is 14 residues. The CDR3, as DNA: TGTGCCTGGAGTGTAGGGGTGGGCAATCAGCCCCAGCATTTT. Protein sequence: CAWSVGVGNQPQHF. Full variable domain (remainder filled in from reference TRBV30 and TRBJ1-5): SQTIHQWPATLVQPVGSPLSLECTVEGTSNPNLYWYRQAAGRGLQLLFYSVGIGQISSEVPQNLSASRPQDRQFILSSKKLLLSDSGFYLCAWSVGVGNQPQHFGDGTRLSIL.

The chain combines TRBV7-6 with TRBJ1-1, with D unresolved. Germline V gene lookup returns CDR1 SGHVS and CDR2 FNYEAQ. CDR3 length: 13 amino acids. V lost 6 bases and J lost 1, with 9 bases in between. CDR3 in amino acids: CASSSGPNTEAFF. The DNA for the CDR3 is TGTGCCAGCAGTTCGGGTCCGAACACTGAAGCTTTCTTT.

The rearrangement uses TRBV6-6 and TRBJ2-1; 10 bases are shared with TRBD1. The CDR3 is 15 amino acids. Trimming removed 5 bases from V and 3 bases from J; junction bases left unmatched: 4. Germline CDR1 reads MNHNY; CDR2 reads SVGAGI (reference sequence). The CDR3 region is CASSRDRGGYNEQFF. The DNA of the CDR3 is TGTGCCAGCAGTCGGGACAGGGGCGGCTACAATGAGCAGTTCTTC.

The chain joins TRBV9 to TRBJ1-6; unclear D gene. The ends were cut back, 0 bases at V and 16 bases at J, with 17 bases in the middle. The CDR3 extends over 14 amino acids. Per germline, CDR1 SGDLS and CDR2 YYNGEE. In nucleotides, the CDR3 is TGTGCCAGCAGCGTAGACGCCCTTAGGACTGAGCTCCACTTT. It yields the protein CASSVDALRTELHF.

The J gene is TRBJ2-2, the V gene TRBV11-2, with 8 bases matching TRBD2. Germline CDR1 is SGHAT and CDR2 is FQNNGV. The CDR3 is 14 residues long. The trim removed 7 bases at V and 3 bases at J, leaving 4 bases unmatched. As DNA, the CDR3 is TGTGCCAGCACCGGGACTAGGTACACCGGGGAGCTGTTTTTT. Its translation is CASTGTRYTGELFF.

The CDR3 reads CASSSGQGAYEQYF. The DNA for the CDR3 is TGTGCCAGCAGCTCGGGACAGGGGGCGTACGAGCAGTACTTC. This chain connects TRBV13 to TRBJ2-7, with TRBD1 matching over 12 bases. Trimming cost V 4 bases and J 4 bases; bases outside gene matches: 2. CDR1 and CDR2 (germline): PRHDT, FYEKMQ (reference sequence). CDR3 size: 14 residues. The full variable domain, its missing parts supplied by reference TRBV13 and TRBJ2-7, is AAGVIQSPRHLIKEKRETATLKCYPIPRHDTVYWYQQGPGQDPQFLISFYEKMQSDKGSIPDRFSAQQFSDYHSELNMSSLELGDSALYFCASSSGQGAYEQYFGPGTRLTVT.